This T cell receptor beta chain was sequenced for a study of Ad26.COV2.S vaccination and SARS-CoV-2 variants. Measured with immunoSEQ multiplex PCR; TCRdb has only the in-frame clones, and not every one. The table records under 550,000 clones, around nine tenths of them present only once. This sample's treatment: some 19 received Ad26.COV2.S at low or high dose, single or two shots; roughly five received placebo; per-sample allocation not given. Sampling was performed 63 days after the first vaccine or placebo injection. Specimen: peripheral blood, collected in a trial of Ad26.COV2.S vaccine versus placebo. The origin of this receptor is a person between 18 and 60 years old who received the Ad26.COV2.S COVID-19 vaccine or a placebo.

CDR3 bases: TGTGCCAGTAGTCTCGGACAGGGGAGGCATGGCTACACCTTC. Encoded protein: CASSLGQGRHGYTF. The chain links TRBV19 to TRBJ1-2, with 9 bases aligning to TRBD1. V was pared by 5 bases and J by 6 bases, with 7 bases of the junction left unmatched. CDR1 is LNHDA, CDR2 SQIVND, per germline (reference sequence). The CDR3 contains 14 residues.